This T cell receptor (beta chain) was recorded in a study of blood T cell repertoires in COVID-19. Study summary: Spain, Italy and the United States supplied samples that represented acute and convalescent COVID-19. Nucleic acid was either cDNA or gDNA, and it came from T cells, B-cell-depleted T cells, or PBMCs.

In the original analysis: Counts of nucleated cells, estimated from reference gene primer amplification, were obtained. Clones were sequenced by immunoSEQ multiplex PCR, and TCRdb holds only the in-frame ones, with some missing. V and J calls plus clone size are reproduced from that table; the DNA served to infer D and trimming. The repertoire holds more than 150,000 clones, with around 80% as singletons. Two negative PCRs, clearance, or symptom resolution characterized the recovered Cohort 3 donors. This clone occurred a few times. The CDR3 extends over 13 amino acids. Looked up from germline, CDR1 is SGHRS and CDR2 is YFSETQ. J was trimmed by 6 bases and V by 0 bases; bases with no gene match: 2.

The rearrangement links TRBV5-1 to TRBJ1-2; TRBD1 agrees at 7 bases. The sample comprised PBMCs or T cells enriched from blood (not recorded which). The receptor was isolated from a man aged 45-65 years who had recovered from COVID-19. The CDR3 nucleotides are TGCGCCAGCAGCTTGGACAGGGGTGATGGCTACACCTTC. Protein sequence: CASSLDRGDGYTF.